This T cell receptor beta chain was sequenced for a study of T cell repertoires in cytomegalovirus infection. From the reads, TCRdb called clonotypes with MiXCR, one entry per CDR3 protein. The repertoire includes about 260,000 distinct CDR3 sequences, around 9% of them detected once, and more than 13% sits in the top ten. This clonotype was picked up many times. The CDR3 is made up of 13 amino acids. V shed 6 bases and J shed 1 base, with 9 bases lying between them. The TCR comes from a human donor in good health (CMV status not recorded). Some clones in this sample may be carry-over from other donors' samples. The sample taken for sequencing was PBMCs. The chain couples TRBV12-3 or TRBV12-4 to TRBJ1-1; D gene unclear. The CDR3 DNA reads as TGTGCCAGCAGCCAAGGACCGAACACTGAAGCTTTCTTT. Translating it yields CASSQGPNTEAFF.